This is a list of T cell receptor beta chains from one sample in a study of beta chain features in type 1 diabetes. This table comes from immunoSEQ multiplex PCR, and its TCRdb copy is limited to in-frame clones, with some not included. Of 250,000 to 300,000 clones listed, about 8.5% are singletons. Material for sequencing was central memory CD4+ T cells from blood. The receptor source for this set is a woman younger than 35 in good health. The CDR3 runs from the conserved cysteine through the conserved F or W. D genes are given only for firm matches.

J: TRBJ2-1
V: TRBV9
D: TRBD2
CDR3: CASSALAGSSYNEQFF

J: TRBJ1-6
V: TRBV27
D: NA
CDR3: CASSFRVIGSPLHF

J: TRBJ2-1
V: TRBV30
D: NA
CDR3: CAWTGGGEQFF

J: TRBJ2-3
V: TRBV5-4
D: TRBD2
CDR3: CASSLAASGADTQYF

J: TRBJ1-6
V: TRBV9
D: NA
CDR3: CASSVKDGVSTSPLHF

J: TRBJ2-1
V: TRBV11-3
D: NA
CDR3: CASSLHLDEQFF

J: TRBJ1-6
V: TRBV21-1
D: NA
CDR3: CASSSGTGSSWSPLHF

J: TRBJ1-2
V: TRBV6-6
D: NA
CDR3: CASSPTGDYGYTF

J: TRBJ1-1
V: TRBV7-2
D: NA
CDR3: CASSTSYGRLNTEAFF

J: TRBJ2-5
V: TRBV18
D: TRBD2
CDR3: CASSLLAGQETQYF

J: TRBJ1-5
V: TRBV11-1
D: NA
CDR3: CASSLGGYGGQPQHF

J: TRBJ2-1
V: TRBV7-2
D: TRBD1
CDR3: CASRSTGTDYNEQFF

J: TRBJ2-1
V: TRBV7-2
D: NA
CDR3: CASSIRRNEQFF

J: TRBJ2-2
V: TRBV4-1
D: NA
CDR3: CASSHSGRGGNTGELFF

J: TRBJ1-3
V: TRBV7-9
D: NA
CDR3: CASSPSPSGNTIYF

J: TRBJ2-7
V: TRBV27
D: NA
CDR3: CASSPGRQVFFLYF

J: TRBJ2-1
V: TRBV2
D: NA
CDR3: CASSTGRVNEQFF

J: TRBJ2-7
V: TRBV7-2
D: TRBD1
CDR3: CASSLDPDRAKQRRYF

J: TRBJ2-3
V: TRBV2
D: NA
CDR3: CASKGTDTQYF

J: TRBJ2-2
V: TRBV5-1
D: NA
CDR3: CASSYGATGELFF

J: TRBJ2-3
V: TRBV7-2
D: NA
CDR3: CASSLRRSSTDTQYF

J: TRBJ1-6
V: TRBV9
D: TRBD1
CDR3: CASSSQSRQGNSPLHF

J: TRBJ2-2
V: TRBV6-5
D: NA
CDR3: CASRPRALNTGELFF

J: TRBJ1-4
V: TRBV7-2
D: TRBD1
CDR3: CASKAGQLNEKLFF

J: TRBJ2-1
V: TRBV7-7
D: TRBD1
CDR3: CASSLSGTGGYNEQFF

J: TRBJ2-1
V: TRBV5-1
D: NA
CDR3: CASSTQGMGSYNEQFF

J: TRBJ2-1
V: TRBV25-1
D: TRBD1
CDR3: CASTETGVDNEQFF

J: TRBJ2-3
V: TRBV11-2
D: NA
CDR3: CASSLMPSKVADTQYF

J: TRBJ2-5
V: TRBV11-3
D: TRBD2
CDR3: CASRPSGRGETQYF

J: TRBJ1-5
V: TRBV12-2
D: NA
CDR3: CASRLGGTHQPQHF

J: TRBJ2-3
V: TRBV9
D: NA
CDR3: CASSVGFQDTQYF

J: TRBJ2-1
V: TRBV5-6
D: NA
CDR3: CASSLTGYNEQFF

J: TRBJ2-3
V: TRBV5-1
D: NA
CDR3: CASSSRPNLADTQYF

J: TRBJ2-3
V: TRBV5-1
D: NA
CDR3: CASSSYGSGTDTQYF

J: TRBJ2-3
V: TRBV25-1
D: TRBD1
CDR3: CASSKGAGTQYF

J: TRBJ2-3
V: TRBV29-1
D: NA
CDR3: CSVSLATLNTQYF

J: TRBJ1-4
V: TRBV7-3
D: NA
CDR3: CASNHFRDDYPSTNEKLFF

J: TRBJ2-4
V: TRBV25-1
D: NA
CDR3: CASSGGKGKNIQYF

J: TRBJ1-1
V: TRBV18
D: NA
CDR3: CASSPPEQPIEAFF

J: TRBJ2-5
V: TRBV6-6
D: TRBD2
CDR3: CASSYAGGETQYF

J: TRBJ2-5
V: TRBV7-2
D: TRBD1
CDR3: CASTDRGRYETQYF

J: TRBJ2-1
V: TRBV7-3
D: NA
CDR3: CASSLTPSTSYNEQFF

J: TRBJ1-2
V: TRBV28
D: NA
CDR3: CASSLGTDHGYTF

J: TRBJ1-2
V: TRBV6-6
D: NA
CDR3: CASSYPNYGYTF

J: TRBJ2-3
V: TRBV7-2
D: TRBD2
CDR3: CASSRRTSGGPADTQYF

J: TRBJ2-1
V: TRBV18
D: NA
CDR3: CASSPLTRNNEQFF

J: TRBJ2-5
V: TRBV4-1
D: NA
CDR3: CASSQGPVRETQYF

J: TRBJ2-3
V: TRBV9
D: TRBD2
CDR3: CASSASGGAGTQYF

J: TRBJ2-3
V: TRBV7-2
D: TRBD1
CDR3: CASSPTPGQGPDTQYF

J: TRBJ1-1
V: TRBV19
D: NA
CDR3: CASSIRRETNEAFF

J: TRBJ2-1
V: TRBV7-2
D: TRBD1
CDR3: CASSLVVDREKIF

J: TRBJ2-6
V: TRBV19
D: NA
CDR3: CASSPQDRISGANVLTF

J: TRBJ2-1
V: TRBV5-1
D: NA
CDR3: CASSLRQAYNEQFF

J: TRBJ2-7
V: TRBV11-2
D: NA
CDR3: CASSSLQGEQYF

J: TRBJ2-3
V: TRBV5-6
D: TRBD2
CDR3: CASSSRATSGGVTDTQYF